A single sample is the source of the 8 T cell receptor beta chains below, sequenced in a study of T cell responses to AZD1222 COVID-19 vaccine. TCRdb's copy holds only in-frame clones and misses some; the assay was immunoSEQ multiplex PCR. The table includes 170,000 or so clones, 90% detected once. This specimen was peripheral blood, taken on day 0 of AZD1222 vaccination. Receptor source: an adult in good health.

CDR3 coding DNA: TGCGCCAGCAGGGGTACGATTAGCCAGAACACTGAAGCTTTCTTT. Translated: CASRGTISQNTEAFF. The chain has TRBV5-1 and TRBJ1-1, with D hard to call. There are 15 residues in the CDR3. Germline V gene lookup returns CDR1 SGHRS and CDR2 YFSETQ. Deletions cut 5 bases from V and 1 base from J, with 15 bases between.

The V gene is TRBV5-8, the J gene TRBJ2-7, with unresolved D. Germline CDR1 and CDR2: SGHTS and YDEGEE. The CDR3 spans 16 residues. V gave up 2 bases and J gave up 1 base, with 16 bases separating them. The CDR3, as DNA: TGTGCCAGCAGCTTTGGCGGAGTGGAGTCATCCTACGAGCAGTACTTC. Translating it yields CASSFGGVESSYEQYF.

This chain links TRBV7-2 with TRBJ2-7, with 7 bases fitting TRBD1. Germline V gene data show CDR1 as SGHTA and CDR2 as FQGNSA. V lost 5 bases and J lost 4; bases outside the gene matches: 5. The CDR3 runs 13 residues. CDR3 region: CASSVLQGYEQYF. In DNA form, the CDR3 reads TGTGCCAGCAGCGTACTACAGGGGTACGAGCAGTACTTC.

This sequence joins TRBV7-2 and TRBJ2-3, with 11 bases matching TRBD2. This CDR3 spans 15 amino acids. Trimming took 6 bases from V and 2 from J; bases not matched to a gene: 4. Germline V lookup: CDR1 SGHTA, CDR2 FQGNSA. The CDR3 loop reads CASSSGGGITDTQYF. The CDR3 DNA reads TGTGCCAGCAGTAGCGGGGGGGGTATCACAGATACGCAGTATTTT.

This clone was counted only a few times. The gene calls are TRBV19 and TRBJ2-5; possible D gene TRBD2, 5 bases. V lost 10 bases to trimming and J lost 9 bases, with 18 bases between them. Germline assignment: CDR1 LNHDA and CDR2 SQIVND (reference sequence). This CDR3 has 12 amino acids. The DNA of the CDR3 is TGTGCCACCAAGAGCGGATTCGAGGCCCAGTACTTC. It is translated as CATKSGFEAQYF.

The gene calls are TRBV4-1 and TRBJ1-2; D is possibly TRBD1 (5 bases). Germline assignment: CDR1 MGHRA and CDR2 YSYEKL. The length of the CDR3 is 14 residues. V lost 0 bases to trimming and J lost 4 bases, with 9 bases between them. The CDR3, as DNA: TGCGCCAGCAGCCAAGAGGCAGGGAGCTATGGCTACACCTTC. It encodes CASSQEAGSYGYTF.

The chain recombines TRBV29-1 with TRBJ2-5, with 12 positions matching TRBD1. This CDR3 spans 14 amino acids. Germline CDR1 is SQVTM and CDR2 is ANQGSEA. V shed 6 bases and J 1 base; nucleotides not matched to a gene: 3. CDR3 loop: CSVGTGGFQETQYF. For the CDR3, the DNA is TGCAGCGTAGGGACAGGGGGCTTCCAAGAGACCCAGTACTTC.

This clone was seen a single time. V usage is TRBV30 and J usage is TRBJ1-2; no clear D. Trimming stripped 2 bases from V and 1 base from J, with 14 bases between. The germline V gene has CDR1 GTSNPN and CDR2 SVGIG (reference sequence). The CDR3 runs to 15 residues. The DNA of the CDR3 is TGTGCCTGGAGTTCGGGCGGGTCTTTTAACTATGGCTACACCTTC. Its protein is CAWSSGGSFNYGYTF. Full variable domain (rest looked up from reference TRBV30 and TRBJ1-2): SQTIHQWPATLVQPVGSPLSLECTVEGTSNPNLYWYRQAAGRGLQLLFYSVGIGQISSEVPQNLSASRPQDRQFILSSKKLLLSDSGFYLCAWSSGGSFNYGYTFGSGTRLTVV.